This T cell receptor (beta chain) was profiled in a study of T-cell memory formation after mild COVID-19. Looked up from germline, CDR1 is MGHDK and CDR2 is SYGVNS. This CDR3 contains 15 residues. Trimming removed 3 bases from V and 4 bases from J, with 13 bases in between. Each CDR3 protein gets one entry after TCRdb re-called the 5' RACE reads with MiXCR. The repertoire consists of 350,000 to 500,000 distinct CDR3 sequences, with 15% to 20% occurring once and the leading ten covering roughly 21%. The receptor was derived from a man younger than 35 who had mild COVID-19 (a few samples of this study predate the infection). Cell type and time point are not known. The chain recombines TRBV25-1 with TRBJ1-5; TRBD1 is a possible D gene (6 bases). Specimen: PBMCs or a T cell subset sorted from them (not recorded which). The CDR3 is CASSDVRGGNQPQHF. CDR3 bases: TGTGCCAGCAGTGACGTAAGGGGGGGGAATCAGCCCCAGCATTTT.